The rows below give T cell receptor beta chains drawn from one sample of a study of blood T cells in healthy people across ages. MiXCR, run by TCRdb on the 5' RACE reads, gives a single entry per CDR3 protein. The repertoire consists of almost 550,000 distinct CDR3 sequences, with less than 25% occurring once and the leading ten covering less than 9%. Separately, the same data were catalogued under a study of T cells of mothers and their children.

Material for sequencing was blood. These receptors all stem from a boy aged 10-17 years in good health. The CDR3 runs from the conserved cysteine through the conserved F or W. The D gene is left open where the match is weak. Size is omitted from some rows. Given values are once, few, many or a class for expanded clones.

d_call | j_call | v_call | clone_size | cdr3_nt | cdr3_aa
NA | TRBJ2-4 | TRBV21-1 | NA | TGTGCCAGCCGAGACCGTAGGGCCTGTTGCCAAAACATTCAGTACTTC | CASRDRRACCQNIQYF
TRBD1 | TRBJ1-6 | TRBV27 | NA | TGTGCCAGCGGACAGGGGGCTTGGTCACCCCTCCACTTT | CASGQGAWSPLHF
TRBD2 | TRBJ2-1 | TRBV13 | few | TGTGCCAGCAGCGTACTAGCGGGGGGCAATGAGCAGTTCTTC | CASSVLAGGNEQFF
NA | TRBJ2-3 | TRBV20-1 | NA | TGCAGTGCTGACGTCTTAGGTACGCAGTATTTT | CSADVLGTQYF
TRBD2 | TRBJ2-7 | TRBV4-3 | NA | TGCGCCAGCAGCCAAGATCGTAGCGGGGGGGCTAGTTCGTCATACGAGCAGTACTTC | CASSQDRSGGASSSYEQYF
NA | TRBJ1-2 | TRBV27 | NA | TGTGCCAGCAGTTTATCCGGGCCTTATGGCTACACCTTC | CASSLSGPYGYTF
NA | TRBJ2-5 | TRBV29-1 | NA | TGCAGCGTTCAACAGAACAGGGTAGAGGCGACCCAGTACTTC | CSVQQNRVEATQYF
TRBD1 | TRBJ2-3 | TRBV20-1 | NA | TGCAGTGCTGCAGGGGGCGCGGGAAGCACAGATACGCAGTATTTT | CSAAGGAGSTDTQYF
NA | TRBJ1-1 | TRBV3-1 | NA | TGTGCCAGCAGCCAAGTAGCTCCTTTTGAGGGGAGGTCCACTGAAGCTTTCTTT | CASSQVAPFEGRSTEAFF
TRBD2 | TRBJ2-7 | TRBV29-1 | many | TGCAGCGTTGAAATATCGGGACTAGCGGGCGATGAGCAGTACTTC | CSVEISGLAGDEQYF
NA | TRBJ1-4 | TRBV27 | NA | TGTGCCAGCAGTTTAGTCCAGGGTAGAGAAAAACTGTTTTTT | CASSLVQGREKLFF
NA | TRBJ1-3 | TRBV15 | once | TGTGCCACCAGCAGAGATGGCAGTGGAAACACCATATATTTT | CATSRDGSGNTIYF
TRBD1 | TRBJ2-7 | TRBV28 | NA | TGTGCCAGCAGTTTACCCCCAGGACAGGGGGGCGTGCAGTACTTC | CASSLPPGQGGVQYF
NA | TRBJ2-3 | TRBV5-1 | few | TGCGCCAGCGGGACCTCGGGGAGAGATACGCAGTATTTT | CASGTSGRDTQYF
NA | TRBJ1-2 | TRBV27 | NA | TGTGCCAGCCGGACATCATACGGCTACACCTTC | CASRTSYGYTF
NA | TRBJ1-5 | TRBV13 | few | TGTGCCAGCAGCTCCGTCCAGAACAATCAGCCCCAGCATTTT | CASSSVQNNQPQHF
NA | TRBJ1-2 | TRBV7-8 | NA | TGTGCCAGCAGCCCAGTAGGCTTGGGGGGCACGGGCTACACCTTC | CASSPVGLGGTGYTF
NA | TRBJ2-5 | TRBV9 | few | TGTGCCAGCAGCGTAGAGACAGGTTCCTACGAGCAGCACTTC | CASSVETGSYEQHF
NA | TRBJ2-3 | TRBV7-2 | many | TGTGCCAGCAGCAATCTAGCCATCAGCACAGATACGCAGTATTTT | CASSNLAISTDTQYF
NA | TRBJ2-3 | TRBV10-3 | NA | TGTGCCATCAGCTCCAGGGGATTGACAGATACGCAGTATTTT | CAISSRGLTDTQYF
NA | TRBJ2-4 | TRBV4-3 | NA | TGCGCCAGCAGCGGGCACCAGGGGAAGAAAAACATTCAGTACTTC | CASSGHQGKKNIQYF
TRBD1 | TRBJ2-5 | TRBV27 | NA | TGTGCCAGCAGTCCTTTACCGGGACAGGGTTTGGAGACCCAGTACTTC | CASSPLPGQGLETQYF
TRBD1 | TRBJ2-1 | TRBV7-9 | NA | TGTGCCAGCATTCCAATACCGGGACAGGGAGTCGAGACCCAGCACTTC | CASIPIPGQGVETQHF
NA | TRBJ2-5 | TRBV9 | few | TGTGCCAGCAGCGTTTCCCTCCGGCAAGAGACCCAGTACTTC | CASSVSLRQETQYF
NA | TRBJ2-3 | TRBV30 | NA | TGTGCCTGGAGTGTACCCACAGATACGCAGTATTTT | CAWSVPTDTQYF
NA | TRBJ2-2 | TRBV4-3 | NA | TGCGCCAGCAGCCAAGTCGATTGGCGGAGGAACACCGGGGAGCTGTTTTTT | CASSQVDWRRNTGELFF
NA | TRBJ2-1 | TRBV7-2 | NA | TGTGCCAGCAGCTTAAGGCAGGGCCATGAGCAGTTCTTC | CASSLRQGHEQFF
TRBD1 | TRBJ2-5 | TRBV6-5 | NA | TGTGCCAGCAGTTTGGACAGGCTCGAGACCCAGTACTTC | CASSLDRLETQYF
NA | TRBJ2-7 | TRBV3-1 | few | TGTGCCAGCAGCCAAGCCATCCCCTACGAGCAGTACTTC | CASSQAIPYEQYF
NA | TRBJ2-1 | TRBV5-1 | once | TGCGCCAGCAGCTTACGGACAGAGAGATACAATAAGCAGTTCTTC | CASSLRTERYNKQFF